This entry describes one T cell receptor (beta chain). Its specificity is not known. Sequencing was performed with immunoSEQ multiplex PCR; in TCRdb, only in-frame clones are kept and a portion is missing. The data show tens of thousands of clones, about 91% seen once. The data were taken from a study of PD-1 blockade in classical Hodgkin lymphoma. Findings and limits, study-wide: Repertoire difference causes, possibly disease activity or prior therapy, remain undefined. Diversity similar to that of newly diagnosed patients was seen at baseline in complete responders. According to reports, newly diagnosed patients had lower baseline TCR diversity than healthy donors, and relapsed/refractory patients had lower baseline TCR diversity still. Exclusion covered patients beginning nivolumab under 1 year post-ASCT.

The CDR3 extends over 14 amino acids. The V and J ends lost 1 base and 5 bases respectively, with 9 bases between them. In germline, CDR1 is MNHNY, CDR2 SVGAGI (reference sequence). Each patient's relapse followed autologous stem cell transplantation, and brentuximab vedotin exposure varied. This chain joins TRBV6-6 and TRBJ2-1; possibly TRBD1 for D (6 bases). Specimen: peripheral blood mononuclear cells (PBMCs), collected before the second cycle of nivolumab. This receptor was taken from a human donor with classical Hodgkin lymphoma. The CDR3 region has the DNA TGTGCCAGCAGTTACTGGGACACGCACAATGAGCAGTTCTTC. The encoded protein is CASSYWDTHNEQFF.